The following is a T cell receptor beta chain sequence with its context. J was trimmed by 6 bases and V by 2 bases; bases with no gene match: 12. The CDR3 totals 17 residues. The germline V gene encodes CDR1 MNHEY and CDR2 SMNVEV (reference sequence). Authors' methods: Amplification from reference gene primers served as the basis for estimated nucleated cell counts. Libraries were prepared by immunoSEQ multiplex PCR; TCRdb keeps only in-frame clonotypes and omits some of them. For V, J and clone size, that table is used; D and trimming come from the DNA. Altogether a few hundred thousand clones are present, approximately 84% being singletons, with the ten largest covering roughly 2.8%. This sample was included in a study of blood T cell repertoires in COVID-19. As for the study in general: Samples came from the United States, Italy and Spain, spanning acute and convalescent COVID-19. PBMCs, B-cell-depleted T cells, or T cells provided the cDNA or gDNA that made up the material.

The chain employs TRBV27 and TRBJ2-3, with 9 bases that match TRBD2. Sequencing was performed on peripheral blood. This sequence originates from a man aged 50-60 years who had recovered from COVID-19. The CDR3 reads CASSLTFSSGVRDTQYF. CDR3 DNA sequence: TGTGCCAGCAGTTTAACGTTCTCTAGCGGGGTCCGGGATACGCAGTATTTT.